This TCR beta chain was captured in a study of blood T cell repertoires in COVID-19. Profiled with immunoSEQ multiplex PCR; TCRdb holds only in-frame clones, not every one. This sample has 85,000 to 120,000 clones, with about three quarters found just once. This CDR3 has 13 residues. Germline V CDR1 and CDR2: SQVTM, ANQGSEA. V gave up 8 bases and J gave up 7 bases; unmatched junction bases: 9. Sequencing input: peripheral blood. The chain combines TRBV29-1 with TRBJ2-1; 9 positions match TRBD2. The receptor was derived from an elderly man with COVID-19, enrolled during active disease. The CDR3 coding sequence is TGCAGCCATGGACTAGCGATACAGAATGAGCAGTTCTTC. It is translated as CSHGLAIQNEQFF.